This is a list of T cell receptor beta chains from one sample in a study of T-cell reconstitution after alpha-beta-depleted transplantation in children. TCRdb recomputed calls from the PCR reads with MiXCR, one row per CDR3 protein. The table includes approximately 510,000 distinct CDR3 sequences, 15% to 20% detected once. This material consisted of PBMCs from the stem cell graft donor, taken from the stem cell graft. The receptors here all came from a human donor who donated a stem cell graft to a child with acute lymphoblastic leukemia. The CDR3 runs from the conserved cysteine through the conserved F or W. The D gene is left open where the match is weak. Clone size is shown for a subset of rows, as once, few, many or a class of expanded clone.

length	D	V	J	size	DNA	CDR3
17	.	TRBV28	TRBJ2-4	.	TGTGCCAGCACCTCCGATCGTCGGGGTTTAGCCAAAAACATTCAGTACTTC	CASTSDRRGLAKNIQYF
16	TRBD2	TRBV12-3/TRBV12-4	TRBJ2-1	.	TGTGCCAGCAGGAACAGCGGGAGGGCCCCCTACAATGAGCAGTTCTTC	CASRNSGRAPYNEQFF
14	TRBD1	TRBV27	TRBJ2-2	few	TGTGCCAGCAGGCACAGGGGGCGGGCCGGGGAGCTGTTTTTT	CASRHRGRAGELFF
19	TRBD2	TRBV5-6	TRBJ2-7	.	TGTGCCAGCAGCCACTGGACTAGCGGGAGTGCTAGGCGGAAGAACGAGCAGTACTTC	CASSHWTSGSARRKNEQYF
14	TRBD1	TRBV18	TRBJ1-1	.	TGTGCCAGCTCACCCTGGACAGGGGACACTGAAGCTTTCTTT	CASSPWTGDTEAFF
14	TRBD1	TRBV12-3/TRBV12-4	TRBJ1-1	.	TGTGCCAGCAGTAACGCAGGGGGCTACACTGAAGCTTTCTTT	CASSNAGGYTEAFF
15	.	TRBV19	TRBJ2-3	.	TGTGCCACCCACCCCTGGGCAGGGAGCACAGATACGCAGTATTTT	CATHPWAGSTDTQYF
12	.	TRBV29-1	TRBJ2-6	few	TGCAGCGTTGATCCTGGGGCCAACGTCCTGACTTTC	CSVDPGANVLTF
14	TRBD1	TRBV20-1	TRBJ1-2	many	TGCAGTGCCACAGACAGGGTTCGAAGCTATGGCTACACCTTC	CSATDRVRSYGYTF
15	TRBD2	TRBV6-1	TRBJ2-7	few	TGTGCCAGCAGTACCGGGACTAGCGTCCCCTACGAGCAGTACTTC	CASSTGTSVPYEQYF
15	.	TRBV29-1	TRBJ2-2	.	TGCAGCGCCCGGGACGGGCGCGCGAACACCGGGGAGCTGTTTTTT	CSARDGRANTGELFF
13	.	TRBV6-5	TRBJ1-2	.	TGTGCCAGCAGTTACGTCCCAGGGCATGGCTACACCTTC	CASSYVPGHGYTF
16	.	TRBV27	TRBJ1-4	.	TGTGCCAGCAGTGGCCCCTACAGAGGAACTAATGAAAAACTGTTTTTT	CASSGPYRGTNEKLFF
16	.	TRBV27	TRBJ2-1	.	TGTGCCAGCAGCCTTGTGACCGGGATTGGATACAATGAGCAGTTCTTC	CASSLVTGIGYNEQFF
15	.	TRBV7-9	TRBJ2-1	.	TGTGCCAGCAGTAGCTTCTTACAGTCCCGCAATGAGCAGTTCTTC	CASSSFLQSRNEQFF
14	.	TRBV5-1	TRBJ1-1	few	TGCGCCAGCAGCTTAGGGACTGGAGGTCTTGAAGCTTTCTTT	CASSLGTGGLEAFF
16	TRBD1	TRBV27	TRBJ1-5	.	TGTGCCAGCAGTCCCCTCGCCACAGGGGGCGGCCAGCCCCAGCATTTT	CASSPLATGGGQPQHF
15	.	TRBV18	TRBJ2-2	few	TGTGCCAGCCCCCACGAGGGAAGAAACACCGGGGAGCTGTTTTTT	CASPHEGRNTGELFF
15	TRBD1	TRBV6-1	TRBJ1-5	.	TGTGCCAGCAGGTGGACAGGGGATAGCAATCAGCCCCAGCATTTT	CASRWTGDSNQPQHF
15	.	TRBV28	TRBJ1-5	many	TGTGCCAGCAGTTTCCGACAGCCTTTTAATCAGCCCCAGCATTTT	CASSFRQPFNQPQHF
13	TRBD1	TRBV10-3	TRBJ1-1	few	TGTGCCATCCGACAGGGCTCGGGCACTGAAGCTTTCTTT	CAIRQGSGTEAFF
14	.	TRBV18	TRBJ1-1	many	TGTGCCAGCTCACCACGCGCGGGGAACACTGAAGCTTTCTTT	CASSPRAGNTEAFF
14	.	TRBV13	TRBJ1-1	.	TGTGCCAGCAGCACCCCTCCCCAAAACACTGAAGCTTTCTTT	CASSTPPQNTEAFF